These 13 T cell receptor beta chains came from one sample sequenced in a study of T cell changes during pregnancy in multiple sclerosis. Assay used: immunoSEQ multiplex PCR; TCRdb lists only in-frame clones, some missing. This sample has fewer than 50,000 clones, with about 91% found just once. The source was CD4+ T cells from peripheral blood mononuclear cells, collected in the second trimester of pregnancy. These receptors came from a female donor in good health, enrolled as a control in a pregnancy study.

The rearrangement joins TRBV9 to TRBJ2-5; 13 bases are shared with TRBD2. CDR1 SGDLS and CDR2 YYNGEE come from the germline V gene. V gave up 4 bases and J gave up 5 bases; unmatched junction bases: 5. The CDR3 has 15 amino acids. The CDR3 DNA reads TGTGCCAGCAGCCCAACTAGCGGGGGGGCGGAGACCCAGTACTTC. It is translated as CASSPTSGGAETQYF.

In DNA form, the CDR3 reads TGTGCCAGCAGCTTACCCAGCGGAGGCTCCTACAATGAGCAGTTCTTC. Its translation: CASSLPSGGSYNEQFF. The gene calls are TRBV5-4 and TRBJ2-1, with D perhaps TRBD2 (5 bases). Trimming left V 2 bases short and J 0 bases short, with 12 bases between. Germline loops: CDR1 SGHNT, CDR2 YYREEE (reference sequence). The CDR3 is 16 amino acids.

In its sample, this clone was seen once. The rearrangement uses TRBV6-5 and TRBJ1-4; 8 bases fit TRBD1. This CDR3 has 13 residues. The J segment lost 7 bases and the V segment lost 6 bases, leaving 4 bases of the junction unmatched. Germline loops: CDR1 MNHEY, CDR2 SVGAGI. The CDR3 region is CASRRTGREKLFF. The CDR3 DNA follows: TGTGCCAGCAGGCGGACAGGGCGTGAAAAACTGTTTTTT.

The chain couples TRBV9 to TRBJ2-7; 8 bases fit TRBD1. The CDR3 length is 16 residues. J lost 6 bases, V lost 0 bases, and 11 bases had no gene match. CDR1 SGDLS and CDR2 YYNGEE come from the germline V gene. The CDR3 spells CASSVDVGQGSREQYF. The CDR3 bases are TGTGCCAGCAGCGTAGATGTAGGACAGGGTAGTCGCGAGCAGTACTTC.

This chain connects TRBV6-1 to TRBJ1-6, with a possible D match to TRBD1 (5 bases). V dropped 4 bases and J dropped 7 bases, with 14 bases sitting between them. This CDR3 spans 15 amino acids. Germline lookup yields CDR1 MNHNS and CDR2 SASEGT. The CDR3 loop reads CASSAPGLRNSPLHF. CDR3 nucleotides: TGTGCCAGCAGTGCACCGGGACTAAGAAATTCACCCCTCCACTTT.

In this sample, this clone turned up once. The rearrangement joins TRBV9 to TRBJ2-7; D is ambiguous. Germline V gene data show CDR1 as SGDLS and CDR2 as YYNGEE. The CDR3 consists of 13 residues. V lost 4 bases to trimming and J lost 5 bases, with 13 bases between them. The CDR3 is CASSISAADEQYF. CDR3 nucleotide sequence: TGTGCCAGCAGCATATCCGCGGCGGACGAGCAGTACTTC.

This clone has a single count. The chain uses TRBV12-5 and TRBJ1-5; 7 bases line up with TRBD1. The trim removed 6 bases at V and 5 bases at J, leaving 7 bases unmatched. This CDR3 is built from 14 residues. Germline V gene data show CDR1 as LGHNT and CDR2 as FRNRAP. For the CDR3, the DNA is TGTGCTAGTGGGACAGGGTCCCGGGATCAGCCCCAGCATTTT. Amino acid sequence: CASGTGSRDQPQHF.

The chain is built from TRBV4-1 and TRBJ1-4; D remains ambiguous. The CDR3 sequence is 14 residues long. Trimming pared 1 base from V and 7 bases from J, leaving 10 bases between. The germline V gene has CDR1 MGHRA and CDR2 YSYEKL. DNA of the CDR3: TGCGCCAGCAGCCAAGTGGGAGGGCTTGAAAAACTGTTTTTT. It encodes CASSQVGGLEKLFF.

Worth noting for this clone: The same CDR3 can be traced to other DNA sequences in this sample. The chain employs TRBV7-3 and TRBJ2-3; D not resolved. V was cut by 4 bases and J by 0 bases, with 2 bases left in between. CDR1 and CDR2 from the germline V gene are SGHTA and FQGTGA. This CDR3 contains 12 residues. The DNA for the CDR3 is TGTGCCAGCAGCTCAAGCACAGATACGCAGTATTTT. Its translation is CASSSSTDTQYF.

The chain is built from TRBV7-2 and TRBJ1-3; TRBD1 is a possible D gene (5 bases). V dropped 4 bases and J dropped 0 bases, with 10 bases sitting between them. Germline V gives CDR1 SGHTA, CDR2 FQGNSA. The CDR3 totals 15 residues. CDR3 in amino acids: CASSSTVVSGNTIYF. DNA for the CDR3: TGTGCCAGCAGCTCGACAGTTGTCTCTGGAAACACCATATATTTT.

The CDR3 loop reads CATSRDQRESNQPQHF. DNA of the CDR3: TGTGCCACCAGCAGAGATCAGAGGGAGAGCAATCAGCCCCAGCATTTT. This sequence joins TRBV15 and TRBJ1-5; D gene ambiguous. The CDR3 is 16 amino acids. The germline V gene encodes CDR1 LNHNV and CDR2 YYDKDF (reference sequence). Trimming took off 0 bases at V and 1 base at J, with 10 bases between the two ends.

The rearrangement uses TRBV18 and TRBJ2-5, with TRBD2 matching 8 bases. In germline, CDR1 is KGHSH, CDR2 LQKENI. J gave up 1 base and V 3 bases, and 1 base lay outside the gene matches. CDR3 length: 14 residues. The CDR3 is CASSPAGGQETQYF. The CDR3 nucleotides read TGTGCCAGCTCACCCGCGGGGGGCCAAGAGACCCAGTACTTC.

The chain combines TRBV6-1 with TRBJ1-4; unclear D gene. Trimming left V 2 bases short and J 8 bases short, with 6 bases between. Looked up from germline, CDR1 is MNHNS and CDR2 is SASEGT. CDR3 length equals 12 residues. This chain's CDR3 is CASSERREKLFF. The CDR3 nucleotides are TGTGCCAGCAGTGAAAGGCGGGAAAAACTGTTTTTT.